The 10 T cell receptor beta chains given below trace back to one sample, sequenced in a study of control samples from healthy donors and cancer patients. Repertoires were generated with immunoSEQ multiplex PCR, while TCRdb's copy carries only in-frame clones and drops some. Among around 42,000 clones listed, approximately 87% were seen once. Specimen: blood. Source of these receptors: a man aged 60-69 years in good health.

The V and J genes are TRBV7-9 and TRBJ2-1; D may be TRBD1 (5 bases). Germline CDR1 SEHNR, CDR2 FQNEAQ (reference sequence). V was pared by 3 bases and J by 9 bases, with 18 bases between. The CDR3 is 15 amino acids. The chain's CDR3 is CASSFRQGGRSEQFF. CDR3 in DNA: TGTGCCAGCAGCTTCCGGCAGGGTGGTAGGAGTGAGCAGTTCTTC.

This clone has a handful of counts. The V and J genes are TRBV29-1 and TRBJ1-1; no reliable D call. The germline V gene has CDR1 SQVTM and CDR2 ANQGSEA. The CDR3 is 13 residues long. Trimming removed 2 bases at V and 4 bases at J, with 11 bases between. The CDR3, as DNA: TGCAGCGTTGAACTAAGTGGGAGCACTGAAGCTTTCTTT. This codes for CSVELSGSTEAFF. The whole variable domain, filled in from reference TRBV29-1 and TRBJ1-1, reads SAVISQKPSRDICQRGTSLTIQCQVDSQVTMMFWYRQQPGQSLTLIATANQGSEATYESGFVIDKFPISRPNLTFSTLTVSNMSPEDSSIYLCSVELSGSTEAFFGQGTRLTVV.

The rearrangement uses TRBV10-3 and TRBJ2-7; tentatively, D is TRBD1 or TRBD2 (5 bases each). Trimming shortened V by 7 bases and J by 0 bases, and 19 bases separated the two germline ends. The CDR3 is 16 residues long. The V gene's germline CDR1 is ENHRY and CDR2 SYGVKD. In DNA, the CDR3 is TGTGCCATCACCGGGGCCCCAAGGGGTACCTCCTACGAGCAGTACTTC. This sequence encodes CAITGAPRGTSYEQYF.

J is TRBJ1-2 and V is TRBV10-3; weak D call: TRBD1 (5 bases). CDR3 size: 14 residues. V lost 2 bases, J lost 8 bases, and 15 bases lay in between. The V gene's germline CDR1 is ENHRY and CDR2 SYGVKD. The CDR3, as DNA: TGTGCCATCAGTGAGGGGGCAGGGCGAGGGGGCTACACCTTC. Its protein is CAISEGAGRGGYTF.

Only one count was recorded for this clone. In DNA, the CDR3 is TGTGCCAGCAGTTACTCCGACAGGGGGACTGAAGCTTTCTTT. This encodes CASSYSDRGTEAFF. The chain uses TRBV6-5 and TRBJ1-1; TRBD1 matches 9 bases. This CDR3 has 14 residues. The germline gives CDR1 MNHEY, CDR2 SVGAGI. The junction had 1 base not matched to a gene; V was cut back by 0 bases and J by 5 bases.

This clone was detected once. The chain combines TRBV12-3 or TRBV12-4 with TRBJ2-1; D remains unclear. The CDR3 sequence is 12 residues long. Between the trimmed V and J ends, which lost 6 bases and 9 bases, there was a span of 12 bases. CDR3 in amino acids: CASSSPWSEQFF. The CDR3 DNA sequence: TGTGCCAGCAGCAGCCCCTGGAGTGAGCAGTTCTTC.

The chain uses TRBV11-2 and TRBJ2-1, with 9 bases that match TRBD1. The CDR3 has 16 amino acids. From germline, CDR1 is SGHAT and CDR2 FQNNGV. V dropped 6 bases and J dropped 6; count of bases not matched to a gene: 12. CDR3 residues: CASRPSDRGKVNEQFF. The CDR3 DNA follows: TGTGCCAGCAGACCCTCCGACAGGGGGAAGGTCAATGAGCAGTTCTTC.

As concerns this clone: The junction departs from germline at one end; a sequencing error may be responsible. The chain recombines TRBV7-7 with TRBJ2-2; D uncertain. Germline V gene data show CDR1 as SSHAT and CDR2 as FNYEAQ (reference sequence). The CDR3 is 14 residues long. The CDR3 reads CASSRRRDTGELFF. CDR3 coding DNA: TGTGCTAGCAGCCGCCGACGGGACACCGGGGAGCTGTTTTTT.

The chain recombines TRBV5-6 with TRBJ1-2; 8 bases match TRBD1. Losses at the gene ends were 4 bases for V and 6 bases for J; bases not matched to a gene: 5. Germline assignment: CDR1 SGHDT and CDR2 YYEEEE. CDR3 length: 13 residues. For the CDR3, the DNA is TGTGCCAGCAGCGCTACGACAGGGGATGGCTACACCTTC. Protein product: CASSATTGDGYTF.

This clone was seen more than once but under ten times. The gene calls are TRBV19 and TRBJ1-2; possible D gene TRBD1, 6 bases. This CDR3 comprises 12 residues. Deletions cut 2 bases from V and 10 bases from J, with 11 bases between. Germline loops: CDR1 LNHDA, CDR2 SQIVND (reference sequence). The CDR3 is CASSIRQVDYTF. Here the CDR3 DNA reads TGTGCCAGTAGTATAAGACAGGTCGACTACACCTTC.